These T cell receptor beta chains were read from a single sample in a study of blood T cell repertoires in COVID-19. Clones were sequenced by immunoSEQ multiplex PCR, and TCRdb holds only the in-frame ones, with some missing. The sample consists of 25,000 to 30,000 clones, just under 95% of them appearing once. The sequenced sample consisted of peripheral blood. Receptors originate from a human donor with active COVID-19. The donor label of this sample is uncertain. Both conserved end residues are part of each CDR3. The D gene is left open where the match is weak. Where a row states a size, it is once, few, many or the class of an expanded clone; other rows omit it.

d_call,j_call,clone_size,v_call,cdr3_nt,cdr3_aa
NA,TRBJ2-7,NA,TRBV18,TGTGCCAGCTCGCTACATAGGGGTTACGAGCAGTACTTC,CASSLHRGYEQYF
TRBD1,TRBJ2-4,NA,TRBV29-1,TGCAGCGGGGGCCGGGACAGAAAAAACATTCAGTACTTC,CSGGRDRKNIQYF
NA,TRBJ2-2,NA,TRBV3-1/TRBV3-2,TGTGCCAGCAGCCAGGGCCATAACACCGGGGAGCTGTTTTTT,CASSQGHNTGELFF
TRBD1,TRBJ2-1,NA,TRBV14,TGTGCCAGCAGCAAACCGGGACAGGGAGACAATGAGCAGTTCTTC,CASSKPGQGDNEQFF
NA,TRBJ2-1,NA,TRBV9,TGTGCCAGCAGCGCCGGGACAACCTACAATGAGCAGTTCTTC,CASSAGTTYNEQFF
TRBD1,TRBJ2-7,NA,TRBV25-1,TGTGCCAGCAGTGACCTCGGACAGGGCTTACACGAGCAGTACTTC,CASSDLGQGLHEQYF
NA,TRBJ2-1,NA,TRBV18,TGTGCCAGCTCACCGGTACTGCTAAACAATGAGCAGTTCTTC,CASSPVLLNNEQFF
NA,TRBJ2-1,NA,TRBV5-5,TGTGCCAGTAACACGGATTTCAGGGATGAGCAGTTCTTC,CASNTDFRDEQFF
TRBD1,TRBJ2-1,once,TRBV5-4,TGTGCCAGCAGCCATGACAGGGGGGTCAATGAGCAGTTCTTC,CASSHDRGVNEQFF
TRBD1,TRBJ2-5,NA,TRBV19,TGTGCCAGTAGTATGGAACAGGGGGCTAGGAAGACCCAGTACTTC,CASSMEQGARKTQYF
NA,TRBJ1-3,NA,TRBV6-5,TGTGCCAGCAGTCTAGGCCGCTCTGGAAACACCATATATTTT,CASSLGRSGNTIYF
TRBD2,TRBJ2-7,NA,TRBV29-1,TGCAGCGCTGGGACTAGCGGGAGCTACGAGCAGTACTTC,CSAGTSGSYEQYF
TRBD2,TRBJ2-3,NA,TRBV29-1,TGCAGCGTTGAACGCGGGAGTTTAGATACGCAGTATTTT,CSVERGSLDTQYF
TRBD1,TRBJ2-7,NA,TRBV18,TGTGCCAGCTCACCCAACACAGGGGGTTACGAGCAGTACTTC,CASSPNTGGYEQYF
TRBD1,TRBJ1-1,NA,TRBV5-1,TGCGCCAGCTCCCGGGACAGAATCGTAGACACTGAAGCTTTCTTT,CASSRDRIVDTEAFF
NA,TRBJ1-2,NA,TRBV3-1/TRBV3-2,TGTGCCAGCAGCCCGGGACTGCCGGCGGCCTATGGCTACACCTTC,CASSPGLPAAYGYTF
NA,TRBJ2-7,few,TRBV4-3,TGCGCCAGCAGCCAGCAACCGGGCCAGGGAAAGGAAGAGCAGTACTTC,CASSQQPGQGKEEQYF
TRBD1,TRBJ1-4,few,TRBV19,TGTGCCAGTAGCCCCAGGGGGCAAACCGAAAAACTGTTTTTT,CASSPRGQTEKLFF
NA,TRBJ2-5,NA,TRBV5-1,TGCGCCAGCAGCCAGAAGAGGGGGGGTGTAGAGACCCAGTACTTC,CASSQKRGGVETQYF
NA,TRBJ2-7,NA,TRBV28,TGTGCCAGCGCTCCCGGGGAGGCCCTAATCTACGAGCAGTACTTC,CASAPGEALIYEQYF
TRBD1,TRBJ2-7,NA,TRBV19,TGTGCCAGTAGTCGAACAGGGGACTACGAGCAGTACTTC,CASSRTGDYEQYF
TRBD1,TRBJ1-1,NA,TRBV5-1,TGCGCCAGCAGCTTGGCGGGGACAGGGGCCTTAGGGGACACTGAAGCTTTCTTT,CASSLAGTGALGDTEAFF
NA,TRBJ2-5,once,TRBV5-4,TGTGCCAGCAGCTTGGCAACCCGGGAGGAGACCCAGTACTTC,CASSLATREETQYF
NA,TRBJ2-4,NA,TRBV4-1,TGCGCCAGCAGCCAAGAGAGGGTTCAGTACTTC,CASSQERVQYF